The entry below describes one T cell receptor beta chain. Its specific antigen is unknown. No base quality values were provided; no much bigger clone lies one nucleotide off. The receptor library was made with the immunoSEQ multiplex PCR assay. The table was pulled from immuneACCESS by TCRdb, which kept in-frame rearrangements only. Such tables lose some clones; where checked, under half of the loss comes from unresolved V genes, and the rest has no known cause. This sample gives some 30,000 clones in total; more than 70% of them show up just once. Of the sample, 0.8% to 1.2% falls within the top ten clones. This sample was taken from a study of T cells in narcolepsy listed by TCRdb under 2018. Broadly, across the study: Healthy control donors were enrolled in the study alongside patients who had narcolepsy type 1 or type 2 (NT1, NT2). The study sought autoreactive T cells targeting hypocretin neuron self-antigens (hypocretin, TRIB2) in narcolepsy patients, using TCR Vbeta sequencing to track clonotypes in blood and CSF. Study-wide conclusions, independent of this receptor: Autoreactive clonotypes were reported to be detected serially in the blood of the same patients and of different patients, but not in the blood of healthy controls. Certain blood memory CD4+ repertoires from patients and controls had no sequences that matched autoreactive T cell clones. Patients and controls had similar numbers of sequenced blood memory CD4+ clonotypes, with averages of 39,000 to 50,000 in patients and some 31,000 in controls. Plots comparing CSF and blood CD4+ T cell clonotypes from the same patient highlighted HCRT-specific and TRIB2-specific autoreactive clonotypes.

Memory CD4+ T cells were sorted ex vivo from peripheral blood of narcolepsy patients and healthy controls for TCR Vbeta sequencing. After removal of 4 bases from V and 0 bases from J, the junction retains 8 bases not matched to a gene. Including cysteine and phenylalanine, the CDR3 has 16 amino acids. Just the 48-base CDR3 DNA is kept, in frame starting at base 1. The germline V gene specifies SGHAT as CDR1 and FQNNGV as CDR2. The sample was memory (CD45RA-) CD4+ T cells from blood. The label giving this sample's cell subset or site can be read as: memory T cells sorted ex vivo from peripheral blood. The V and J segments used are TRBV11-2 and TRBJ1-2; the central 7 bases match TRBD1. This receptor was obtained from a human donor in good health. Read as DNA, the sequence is TGTGCCAGCAGCTCCCTCAGGGACAGAACTAACTATGGCTACACCTTC. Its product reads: CASSSLRDRTNYGYTF.